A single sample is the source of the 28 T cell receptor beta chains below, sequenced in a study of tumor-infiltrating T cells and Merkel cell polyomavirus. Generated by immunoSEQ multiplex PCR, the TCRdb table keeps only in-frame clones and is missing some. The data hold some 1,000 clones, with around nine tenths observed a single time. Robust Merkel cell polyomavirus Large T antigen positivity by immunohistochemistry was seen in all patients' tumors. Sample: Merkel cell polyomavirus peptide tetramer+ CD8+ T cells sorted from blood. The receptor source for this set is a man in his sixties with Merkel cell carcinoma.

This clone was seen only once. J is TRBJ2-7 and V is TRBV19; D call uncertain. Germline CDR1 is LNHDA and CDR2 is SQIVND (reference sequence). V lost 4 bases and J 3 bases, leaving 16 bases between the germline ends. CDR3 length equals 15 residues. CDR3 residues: CASSTPWAEFYEQYF. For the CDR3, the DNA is TGTGCCAGTAGTACCCCGTGGGCAGAGTTCTACGAGCAGTACTTC.

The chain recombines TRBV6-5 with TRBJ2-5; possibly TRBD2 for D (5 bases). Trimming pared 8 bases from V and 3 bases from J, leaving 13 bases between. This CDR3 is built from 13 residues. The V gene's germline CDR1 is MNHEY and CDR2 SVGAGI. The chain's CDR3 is CASRAWGEETQYF. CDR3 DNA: TGTGCCAGCCGGGCATGGGGAGAAGAGACCCAGTACTTC.

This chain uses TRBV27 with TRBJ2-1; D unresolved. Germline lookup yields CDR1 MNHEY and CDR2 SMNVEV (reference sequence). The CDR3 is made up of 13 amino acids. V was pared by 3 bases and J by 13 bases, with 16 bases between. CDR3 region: CASSLLAAGGQFF. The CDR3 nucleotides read TGTGCCAGCAGTTTGCTCGCGGCCGGCGGTCAGTTCTTC.

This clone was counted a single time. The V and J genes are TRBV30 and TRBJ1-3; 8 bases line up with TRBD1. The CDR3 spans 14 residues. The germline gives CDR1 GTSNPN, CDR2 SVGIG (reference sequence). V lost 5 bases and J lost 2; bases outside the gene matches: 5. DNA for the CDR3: TGTGCCTGGGGACAGGGAGGTACTGGAAACACCATATATTTT. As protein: CAWGQGGTGNTIYF.

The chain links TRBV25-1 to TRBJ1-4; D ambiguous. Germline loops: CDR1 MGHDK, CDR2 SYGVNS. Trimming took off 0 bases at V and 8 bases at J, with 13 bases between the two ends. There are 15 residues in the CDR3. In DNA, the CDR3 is TGTGCCAGCAGTGAATATCCCGGGAGCGGGGAAAAACTGTTTTTT. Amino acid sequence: CASSEYPGSGEKLFF.

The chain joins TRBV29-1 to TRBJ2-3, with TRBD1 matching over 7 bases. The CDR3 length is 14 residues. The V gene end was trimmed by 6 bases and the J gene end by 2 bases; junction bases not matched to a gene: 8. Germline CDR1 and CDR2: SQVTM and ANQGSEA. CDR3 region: CSVPFDRDTDTQYF. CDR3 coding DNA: TGCAGCGTCCCCTTTGACAGGGACACAGATACGCAGTATTTT.

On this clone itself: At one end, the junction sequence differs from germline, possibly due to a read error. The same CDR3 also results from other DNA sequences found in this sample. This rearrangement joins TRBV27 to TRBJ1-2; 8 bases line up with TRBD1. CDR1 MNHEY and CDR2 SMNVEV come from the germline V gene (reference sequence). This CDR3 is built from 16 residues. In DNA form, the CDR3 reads TGTGCTAGCAGTTATGGCTCGGGACAGGCTCTAAAGGGCTACACCTTC. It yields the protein CASSYGSGQALKGYTF.

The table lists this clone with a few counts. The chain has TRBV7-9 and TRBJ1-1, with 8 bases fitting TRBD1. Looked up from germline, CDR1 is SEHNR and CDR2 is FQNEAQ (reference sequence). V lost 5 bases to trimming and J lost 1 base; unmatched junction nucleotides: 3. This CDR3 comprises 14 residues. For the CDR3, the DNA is TGTGCCAGCAGCCCTACAGGGGGGAACACTGAAGCTTTCTTT. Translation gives CASSPTGGNTEAFF.

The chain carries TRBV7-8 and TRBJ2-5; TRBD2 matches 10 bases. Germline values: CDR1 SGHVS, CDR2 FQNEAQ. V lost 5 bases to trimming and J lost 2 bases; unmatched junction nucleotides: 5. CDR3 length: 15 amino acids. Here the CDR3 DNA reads TGTGCCAGCAGCGTACTAGCGGGAACGCAAGAGACCCAGTACTTC. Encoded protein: CASSVLAGTQETQYF.

CDR3 sequence reads: CASSQTAGKLDGELFF. In DNA form, the CDR3 reads TGCGCCAGCAGCCAAACCGCAGGGAAGTTAGACGGGGAGCTGTTTTTT. The chain couples TRBV4-3 to TRBJ2-2; D perhaps matches TRBD1 (5 bases). The germline CDR1 and CDR2 sequences are LGHNA and YSLEER. This CDR3 region has 16 residues. V lost 2 bases and J lost 7, with 17 bases in between.

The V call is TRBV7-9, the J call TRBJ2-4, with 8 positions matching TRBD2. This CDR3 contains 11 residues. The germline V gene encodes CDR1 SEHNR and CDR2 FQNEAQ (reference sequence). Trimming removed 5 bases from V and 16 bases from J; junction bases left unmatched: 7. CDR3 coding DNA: TGTGCCAGCAGCGCCACTAGCGGTGTTTACTTC. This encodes CASSATSGVYF.

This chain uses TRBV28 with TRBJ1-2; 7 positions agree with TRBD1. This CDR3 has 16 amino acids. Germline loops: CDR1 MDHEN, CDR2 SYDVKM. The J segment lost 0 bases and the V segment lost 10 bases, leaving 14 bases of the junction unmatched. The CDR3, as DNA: TGTGCCACTAACCTTCCTGCAGGGGGTACTAACTATGGCTACACCTTC. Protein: CATNLPAGGTNYGYTF.

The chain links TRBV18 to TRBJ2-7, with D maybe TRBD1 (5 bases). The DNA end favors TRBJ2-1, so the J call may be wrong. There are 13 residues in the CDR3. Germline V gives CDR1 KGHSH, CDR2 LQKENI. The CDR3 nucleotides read TGTGCCAGCTCACCACGATTAGAAGGGGATCAGTTCTTC. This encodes CASSPRLEGDQFF.

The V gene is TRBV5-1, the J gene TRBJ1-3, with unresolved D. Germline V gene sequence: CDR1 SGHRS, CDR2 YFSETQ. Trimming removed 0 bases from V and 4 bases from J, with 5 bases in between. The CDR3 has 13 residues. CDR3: CASSLGPGNTIYF. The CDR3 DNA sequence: TGCGCCAGCAGCTTGGGGCCCGGAAACACCATATATTTT.

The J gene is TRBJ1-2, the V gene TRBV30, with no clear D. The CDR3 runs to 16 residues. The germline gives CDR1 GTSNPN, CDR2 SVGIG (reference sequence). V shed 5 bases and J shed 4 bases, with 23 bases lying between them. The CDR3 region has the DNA TGTGCCTGGTCTAATGGGAGTTATAGAAAGACCTATGGCTACACCTTC. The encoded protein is CAWSNGSYRKTYGYTF. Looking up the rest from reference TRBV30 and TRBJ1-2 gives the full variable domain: SQTIHQWPATLVQPVGSPLSLECTVEGTSNPNLYWYRQAAGRGLQLLFYSVGIGQISSEVPQNLSASRPQDRQFILSSKKLLLSDSGFYLCAWSNGSYRKTYGYTFGSGTRLTVV.

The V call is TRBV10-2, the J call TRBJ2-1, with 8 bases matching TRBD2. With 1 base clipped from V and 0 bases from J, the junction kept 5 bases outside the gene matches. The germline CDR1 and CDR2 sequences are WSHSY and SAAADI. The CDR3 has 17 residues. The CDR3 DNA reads TGCGCCAGCAGTGAGTTCGGGAGGGCCACCTCCTACAATGAGCAGTTCTTC. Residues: CASSEFGRATSYNEQFF.

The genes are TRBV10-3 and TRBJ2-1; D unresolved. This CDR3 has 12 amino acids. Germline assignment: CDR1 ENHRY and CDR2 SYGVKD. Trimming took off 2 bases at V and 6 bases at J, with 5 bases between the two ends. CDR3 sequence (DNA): TGTGCCATCAGTGAGGGCCCCAATGAGCAGTTCTTC. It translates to CAISEGPNEQFF.

CDR3 bases: TGTGCCAGCAGCTTGGTGAGCACTGAAGCTTTCTTT. Translated: CASSLVSTEAFF. The chain joins TRBV12-1 to TRBJ1-1. TRBV12-1 constitutes a pseudogene. The CDR3 length is 12 residues.

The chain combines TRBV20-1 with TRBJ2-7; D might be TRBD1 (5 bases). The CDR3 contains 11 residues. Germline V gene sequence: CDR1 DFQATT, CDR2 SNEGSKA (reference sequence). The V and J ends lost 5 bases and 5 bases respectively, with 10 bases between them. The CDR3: CSAYRTNEQYF. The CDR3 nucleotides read TGCAGTGCTTATCGGACAAACGAGCAGTACTTC.

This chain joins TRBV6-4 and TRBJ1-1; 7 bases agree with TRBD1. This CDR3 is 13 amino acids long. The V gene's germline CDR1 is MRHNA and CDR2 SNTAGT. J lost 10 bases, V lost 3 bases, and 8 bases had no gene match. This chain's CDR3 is CASSETFRQGAFF. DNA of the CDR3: TGTGCCAGCAGTGAGACGTTTCGACAGGGAGCTTTCTTT.

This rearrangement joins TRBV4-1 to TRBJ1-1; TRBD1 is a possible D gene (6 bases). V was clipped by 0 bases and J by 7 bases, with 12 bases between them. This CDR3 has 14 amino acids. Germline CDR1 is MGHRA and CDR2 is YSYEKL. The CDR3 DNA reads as TGCGCCAGCAGCCAAGAGGACAGAAATGGTGAAGCTTTCTTT. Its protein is CASSQEDRNGEAFF.

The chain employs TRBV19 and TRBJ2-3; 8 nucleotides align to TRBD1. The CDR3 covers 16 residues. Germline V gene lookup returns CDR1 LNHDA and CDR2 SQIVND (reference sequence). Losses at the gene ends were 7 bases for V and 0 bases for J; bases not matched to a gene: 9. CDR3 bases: TGTGCCAGTACCCCTGGGACAGGACGAAGCACAGATACGCAGTATTTT. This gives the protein CASTPGTGRSTDTQYF.

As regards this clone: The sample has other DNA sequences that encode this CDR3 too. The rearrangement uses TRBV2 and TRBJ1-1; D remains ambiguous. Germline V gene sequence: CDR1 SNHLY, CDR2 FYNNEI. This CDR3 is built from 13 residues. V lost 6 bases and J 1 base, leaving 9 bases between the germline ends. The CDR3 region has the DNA TGTGCCAGCAGGGGGAGGCAGAACACTGAAGCTTTCTTT. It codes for CASRGRQNTEAFF.

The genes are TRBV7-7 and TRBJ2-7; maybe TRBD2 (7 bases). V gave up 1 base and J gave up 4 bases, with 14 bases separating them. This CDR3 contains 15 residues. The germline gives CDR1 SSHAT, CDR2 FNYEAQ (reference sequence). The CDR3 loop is CASSLGAGAQYEQYF. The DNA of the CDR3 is TGTGCCAGCAGCTTAGGGGCGGGGGCGCAATACGAGCAGTACTTC.

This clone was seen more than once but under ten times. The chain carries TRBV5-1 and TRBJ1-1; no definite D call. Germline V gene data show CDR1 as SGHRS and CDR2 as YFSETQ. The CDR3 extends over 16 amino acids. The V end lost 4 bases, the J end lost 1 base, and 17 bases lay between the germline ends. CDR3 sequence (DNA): TGCGCCAGCAGCCTACCACCTTTAGAGCAGAACACTGAAGCTTTCTTT. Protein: CASSLPPLEQNTEAFF.

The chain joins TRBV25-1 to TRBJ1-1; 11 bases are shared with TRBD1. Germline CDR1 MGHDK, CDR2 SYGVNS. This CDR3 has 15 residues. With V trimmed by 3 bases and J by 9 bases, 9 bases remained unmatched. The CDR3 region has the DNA TGTGCCAGCAGTGATTCACGGACAGGGGGCATCCAAGCTTTCTTT. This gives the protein CASSDSRTGGIQAFF.

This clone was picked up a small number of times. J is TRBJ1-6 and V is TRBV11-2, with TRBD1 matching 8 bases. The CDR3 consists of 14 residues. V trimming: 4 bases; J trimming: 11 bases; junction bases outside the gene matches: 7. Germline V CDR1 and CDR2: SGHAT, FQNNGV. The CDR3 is CASSSGQGRTPLHF. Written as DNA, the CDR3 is TGTGCCAGCAGCTCCGGACAGGGAAGAACACCCCTCCACTTT.

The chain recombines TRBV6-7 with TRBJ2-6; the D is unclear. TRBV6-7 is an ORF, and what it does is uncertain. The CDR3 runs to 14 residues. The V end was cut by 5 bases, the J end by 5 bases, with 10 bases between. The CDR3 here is CASSQTIRANVLTF. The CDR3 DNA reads TGTGCCAGCAGTCAAACTATTCGGGCCAACGTCCTGACTTTC.